This T cell receptor (beta chain) was identified in a study of cytomegalovirus exposure and HLA in healthy donors. Study findings and constraints: Most sequenced TCRs were rare (though some public TCRs occurred in many donors). Donors were assumed by presence/absence analyses to have roughly uniform sequencing depth. By HLA locus, TCR association rates varied in a later analysis, with DRB1 showing the most and HLA-C the fewest.

CDR3 length equals 16 residues. Looked up from germline, CDR1 is LGHNA and CDR2 is YNFKEQ. The J segment lost 2 bases and the V segment lost 1 base, leaving 5 bases of the junction unmatched. A remark on this clone: Its target is not known.

The PCR made use of 60 Vbeta and 13 Jbeta primers. Clones were read by immunoSEQ multiplex PCR, and TCRdb kept only the in-frame ones, dropping some. The sample is made up of 50,000 to 70,000 clones, and the top ten hold approximately 4% of it. This TCR was recovered from a woman between 18 and 30 years old in good health and CMV-seronegative. The sequenced material came from PBMCs. This chain uses TRBV4-2 with TRBJ2-3; TRBD2 matches at 8 bases. In DNA form, the CDR3 reads TGTGCCAGCAGCCAAGCGGGCGGGAGGACCACAGATACGCAGTATTTT. Encoded protein: CASSQAGGRTTDTQYF.